This T cell receptor (beta chain) is drawn from a study of T-cell reconstitution after alpha-beta-depleted transplantation in children. Germline V gene lookup returns CDR1 SGHTA and CDR2 FQGTGA. Trimming removed 5 bases at V and 4 bases at J, with 15 bases between. CDR3 length: 14 amino acids. A library of TCRbeta sequences, prepared with unique molecular identifiers, was generated. TCRdb fed the PCR reads into MiXCR, producing one record per CDR3 protein. The data show some 400,000 distinct CDR3 sequences, with about a fifth seen just once and 3% to 4% held by the top ten. The receptor's source is a human donor who donated a stem cell graft to a child with acute myeloid leukemia. The chain links TRBV7-3 to TRBJ2-7; D is tentatively TRBD1 or TRBD2 (5 bases each). The specimen was PBMCs from the stem cell graft donor, collected from the stem cell graft. Here the CDR3 DNA reads TGTGCCAGCAGCCCAGAGGGGTATCCATACGAGCAGTACTTC. It encodes CASSPEGYPYEQYF. The variable domain in full, with the rest retrieved from reference TRBV7-3 and TRBJ2-7, is GAGVSQTPSNKVTEKGKYVELRCDPISGHTALYWYRQSLGQGPEFLIYFQGTGAADDSGLPNDRFFAVRPEGSVSTLKIQRTERGDSAVYLCASSPEGYPYEQYFGPGTRLTVT.